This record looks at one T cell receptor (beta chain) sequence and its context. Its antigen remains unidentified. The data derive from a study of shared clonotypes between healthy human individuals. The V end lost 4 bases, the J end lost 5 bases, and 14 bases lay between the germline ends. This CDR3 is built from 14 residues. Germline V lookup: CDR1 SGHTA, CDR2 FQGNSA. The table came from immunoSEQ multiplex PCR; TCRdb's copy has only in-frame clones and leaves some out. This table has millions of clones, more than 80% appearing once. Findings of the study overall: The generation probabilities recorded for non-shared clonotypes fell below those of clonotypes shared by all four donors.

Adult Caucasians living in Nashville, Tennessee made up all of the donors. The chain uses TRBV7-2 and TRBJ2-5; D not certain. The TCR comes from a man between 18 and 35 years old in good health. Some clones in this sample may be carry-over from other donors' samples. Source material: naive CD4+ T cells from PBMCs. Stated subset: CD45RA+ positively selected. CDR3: CASSSLGIRETQYF. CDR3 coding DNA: TGTGCCAGCAGCTCCCTAGGGATCAGGGAGACCCAGTACTTC.